This T cell receptor (beta chain) was recovered during a study of immune evolution from preneoplasia to lung adenocarcinoma. Study results and limitations: From normal lung to invasive adenocarcinoma, top clone frequencies appeared to decrease.

Each case's diagnosis was confirmed by two pathologists on H&E. V was clipped by 6 bases and J by 6 bases, with 14 bases between them. Germline V gives CDR1 SQVTM, CDR2 ANQGSEA. CDR3 length equals 13 residues. The assay was immunoSEQ multiplex PCR, and TCRdb's table has in-frame clones only and misses some. The sample contains roughly 10,000 clones, 76% of which appear only once. This clone has only one observation. The antigen remains undetermined. The sample comprised FFPE normal lung tissue adjacent to the tumor. The rearrangement links TRBV29-1 to TRBJ2-2, with D perhaps matching TRBD2 (6 bases). This TCR was recovered from a person aged 55 to 69 with lung adenocarcinoma. Some clones in this sample may be carry-over from other donors' samples. CDR3 protein: CSVTNTGAGELFF. CDR3 in DNA: TGCAGCGTCACCAACACGGGAGCCGGGGAGCTGTTTTTT.